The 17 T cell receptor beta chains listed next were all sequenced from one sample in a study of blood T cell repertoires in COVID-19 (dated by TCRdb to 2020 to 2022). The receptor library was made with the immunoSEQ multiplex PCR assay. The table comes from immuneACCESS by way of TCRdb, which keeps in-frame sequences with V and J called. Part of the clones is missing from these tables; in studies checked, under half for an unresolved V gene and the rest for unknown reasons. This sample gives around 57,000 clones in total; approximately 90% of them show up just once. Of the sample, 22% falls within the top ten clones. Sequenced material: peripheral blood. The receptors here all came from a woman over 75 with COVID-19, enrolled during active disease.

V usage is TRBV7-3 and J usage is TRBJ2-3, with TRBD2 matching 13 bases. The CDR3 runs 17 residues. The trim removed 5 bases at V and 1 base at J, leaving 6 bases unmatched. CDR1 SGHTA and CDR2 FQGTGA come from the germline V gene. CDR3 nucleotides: TGTGCCAGCAGCATATCCGGGACTAGCGGGGGCACAGATACGCAGTATTTT. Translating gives CASSISGTSGGTDTQYF.

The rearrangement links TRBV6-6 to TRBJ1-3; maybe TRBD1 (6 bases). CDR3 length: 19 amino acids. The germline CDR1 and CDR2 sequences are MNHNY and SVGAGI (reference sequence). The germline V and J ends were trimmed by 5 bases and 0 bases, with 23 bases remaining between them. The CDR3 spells CASSPRGGLTWVSGNTIYF. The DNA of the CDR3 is TGTGCCAGCAGTCCCCGAGGGGGTCTGACTTGGGTCTCTGGAAACACCATATATTTT.

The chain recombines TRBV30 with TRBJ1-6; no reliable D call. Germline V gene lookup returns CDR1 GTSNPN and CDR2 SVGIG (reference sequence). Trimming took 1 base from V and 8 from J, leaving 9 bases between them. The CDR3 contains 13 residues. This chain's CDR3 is CAWSEGRDSPLHF. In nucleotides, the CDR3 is TGTGCCTGGAGTGAAGGGAGGGATTCACCCCTCCACTTT.

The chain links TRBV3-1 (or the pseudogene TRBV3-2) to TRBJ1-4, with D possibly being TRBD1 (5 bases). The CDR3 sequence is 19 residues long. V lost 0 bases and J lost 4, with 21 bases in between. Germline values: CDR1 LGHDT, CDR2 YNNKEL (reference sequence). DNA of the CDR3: TGTGCCAGCAGCCAAGAAGGCGGTAGGGGTGGCTTTGGTAATGAAAAACTGTTTTTT. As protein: CASSQEGGRGGFGNEKLFF.

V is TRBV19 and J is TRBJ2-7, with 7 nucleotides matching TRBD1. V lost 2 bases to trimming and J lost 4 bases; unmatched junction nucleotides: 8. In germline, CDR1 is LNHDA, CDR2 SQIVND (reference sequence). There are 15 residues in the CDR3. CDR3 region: CASSILGDRPYEQYF. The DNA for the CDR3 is TGTGCCAGTAGTATATTGGGGGACAGACCTTACGAGCAGTACTTC.

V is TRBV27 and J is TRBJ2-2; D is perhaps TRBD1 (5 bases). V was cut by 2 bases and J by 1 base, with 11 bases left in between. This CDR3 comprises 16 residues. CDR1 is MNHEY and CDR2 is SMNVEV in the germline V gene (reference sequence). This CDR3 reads CASSLKGVGNTGELFF. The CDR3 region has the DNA TGTGCCAGCAGTTTAAAAGGGGTTGGGAACACCGGGGAGCTGTTTTTT.

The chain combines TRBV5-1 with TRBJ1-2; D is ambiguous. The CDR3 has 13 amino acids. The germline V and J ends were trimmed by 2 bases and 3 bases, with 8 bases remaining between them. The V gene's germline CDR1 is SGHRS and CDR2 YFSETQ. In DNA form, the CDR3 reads TGCGCCAGCAGCTTTTCCGGGGACTATGGCTACACCTTC. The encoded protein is CASSFSGDYGYTF.

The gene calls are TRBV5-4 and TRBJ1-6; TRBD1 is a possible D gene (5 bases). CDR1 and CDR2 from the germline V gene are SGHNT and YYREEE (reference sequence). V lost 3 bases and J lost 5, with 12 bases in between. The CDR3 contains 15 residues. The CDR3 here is CASSSAGTHNSPLHF. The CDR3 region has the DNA TGTGCCAGCAGCTCCGCCGGGACTCATAATTCACCCCTCCACTTT. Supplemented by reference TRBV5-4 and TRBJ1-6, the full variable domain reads ETGVTQSPTHLIKTRGQQVTLRCSSQSGHNTVSWYQQALGQGPQFIFQYYREEENGRGNFPPRFSGLQFPNYSSELNVNALELDDSALYLCASSSAGTHNSPLHFGNGTRLTVT.

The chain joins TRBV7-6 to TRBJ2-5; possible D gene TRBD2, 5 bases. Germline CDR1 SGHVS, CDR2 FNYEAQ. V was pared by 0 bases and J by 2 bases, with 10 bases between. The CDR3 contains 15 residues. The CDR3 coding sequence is TGTGCCAGCAGCTTAGCGGGAGAGCTTCAAGAGACCCAGTACTTC. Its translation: CASSLAGELQETQYF.

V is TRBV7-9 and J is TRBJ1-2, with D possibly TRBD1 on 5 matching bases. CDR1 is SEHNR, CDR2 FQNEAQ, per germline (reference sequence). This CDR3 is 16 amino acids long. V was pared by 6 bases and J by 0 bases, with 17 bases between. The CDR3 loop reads CASRGGGGASNYGYTF. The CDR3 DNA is TGTGCCAGCAGGGGGGGTGGCGGAGCCTCTAACTATGGCTACACCTTC. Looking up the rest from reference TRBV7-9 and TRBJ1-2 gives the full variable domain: DTGVSQNPRHKITKRGQNVTFRCDPISEHNRLYWYRQTLGQGPEFLTYFQNEAQLEKSRLLSDRFSAERPKGSFSTLEIQRTEQGDSAMYLCASRGGGGASNYGYTFGSGTRLTVV.

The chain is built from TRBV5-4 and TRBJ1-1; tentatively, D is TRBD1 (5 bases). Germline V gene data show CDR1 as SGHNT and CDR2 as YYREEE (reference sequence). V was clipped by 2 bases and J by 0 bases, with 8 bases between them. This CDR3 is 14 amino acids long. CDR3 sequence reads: CASSFDSMNTEAFF. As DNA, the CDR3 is TGTGCCAGCAGCTTCGACAGCATGAACACTGAAGCTTTCTTT.

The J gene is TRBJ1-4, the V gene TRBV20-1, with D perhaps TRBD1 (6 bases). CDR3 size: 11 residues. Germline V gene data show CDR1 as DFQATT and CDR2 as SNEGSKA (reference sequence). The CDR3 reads CGTTTNEKLFF. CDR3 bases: TGCGGGACAACAACTAATGAAAAACTGTTTTTT.

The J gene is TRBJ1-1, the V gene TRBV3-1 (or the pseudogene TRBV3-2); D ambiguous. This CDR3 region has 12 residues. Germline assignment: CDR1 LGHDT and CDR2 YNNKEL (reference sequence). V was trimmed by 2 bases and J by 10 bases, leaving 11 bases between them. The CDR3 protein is CASSQRAGRAFF. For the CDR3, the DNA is TGTGCCAGCAGCCAAAGAGCGGGGAGAGCTTTCTTT.

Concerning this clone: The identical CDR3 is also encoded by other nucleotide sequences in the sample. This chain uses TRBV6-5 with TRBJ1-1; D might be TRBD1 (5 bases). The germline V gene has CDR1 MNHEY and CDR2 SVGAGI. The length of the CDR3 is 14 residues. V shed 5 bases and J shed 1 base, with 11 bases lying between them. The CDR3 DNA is TGTGCCAGCAGTCCTCCCCAGGGGAACACTGAAGCTTTCTTT. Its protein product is CASSPPQGNTEAFF.

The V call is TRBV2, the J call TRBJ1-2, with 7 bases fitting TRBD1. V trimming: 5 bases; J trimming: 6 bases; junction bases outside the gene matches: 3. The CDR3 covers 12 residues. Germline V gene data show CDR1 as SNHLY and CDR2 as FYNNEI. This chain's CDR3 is CASSPTGDGYTF. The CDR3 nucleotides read TGTGCCAGCAGTCCTACAGGGGATGGCTACACCTTC.

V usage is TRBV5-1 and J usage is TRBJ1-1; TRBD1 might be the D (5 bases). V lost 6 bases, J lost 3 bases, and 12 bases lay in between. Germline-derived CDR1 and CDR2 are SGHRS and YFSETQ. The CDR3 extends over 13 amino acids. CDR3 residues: CASTSGGDTEAFF. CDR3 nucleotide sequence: TGCGCCAGCACCTCGGGGGGTGACACTGAAGCTTTCTTT.

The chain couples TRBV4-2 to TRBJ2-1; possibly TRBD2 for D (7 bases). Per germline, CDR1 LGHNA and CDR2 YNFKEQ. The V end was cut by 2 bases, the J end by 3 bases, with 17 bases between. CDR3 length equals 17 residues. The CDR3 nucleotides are TGTGCCAGCAGCCAAAGGGCCGAGGGGGGGATCTACAATGAGCAGTTCTTC. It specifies CASSQRAEGGIYNEQFF.